What follows are 14 T cell receptor beta chains derived from one specimen sequenced in a study of blood T cell repertoires in COVID-19. Repertoires were generated with immunoSEQ multiplex PCR, while TCRdb's copy carries only in-frame clones and drops some. Among 300,000 to 350,000 clones listed, 80% to 90% were seen once. Specimen: PBMCs or T cells enriched from blood (not recorded which). The receptors here all came from a man under 40 who had recovered from COVID-19.

The V and J genes are TRBV18 and TRBJ2-1; D may be TRBD1 (6 bases). Germline V gene sequence: CDR1 KGHSH, CDR2 LQKENI. The V end lost 6 bases, the J end lost 9 bases, and 12 bases lay between the germline ends. The CDR3 runs 12 residues. CDR3 loop: CASSPDSSEQFF. The DNA of the CDR3 is TGTGCCAGCTCGCCGGACAGTAGTGAGCAGTTCTTC.

Of note for this clone: Other DNA sequences of this sample code for an identical CDR3. The chain uses TRBV6-5 and TRBJ1-4; D not certain. The V gene's germline CDR1 is MNHEY and CDR2 SVGAGI. V lost 0 bases, J lost 0 bases, and 5 bases lay in between. This CDR3 spans 15 amino acids. The CDR3 nucleotides are TGTGCCAGCAGTTACTCCGGGGCAACTAATGAAAAACTGTTTTTT. Protein: CASSYSGATNEKLFF.

The chain joins TRBV19 to TRBJ1-3; unclear D gene. Germline assignment: CDR1 LNHDA and CDR2 SQIVND (reference sequence). This CDR3 region has 14 residues. The V end was cut by 5 bases, the J end by 3 bases, with 11 bases between. CDR3 amino acids: CASSLRHLGNTIYF. CDR3 DNA: TGTGCCAGTAGTTTACGACACCTTGGAAACACCATATATTTT.

The chain links TRBV5-3 to TRBJ2-7, with D unclear. TRBV5-3 is given ORF status, its function remaining uncertain. The CDR3 totals 14 residues. Trimming took 0 bases from V and 3 from J, leaving 10 bases between them. CDR3 region: CARSLATVNYEQYF. CDR3 nucleotides: TGTGCCAGAAGCTTGGCTACAGTTAACTACGAGCAGTACTTC.

The chain is built from TRBV5-1 and TRBJ1-6; TRBD1 is a possible D gene (5 bases). Germline CDR1 is SGHRS and CDR2 is YFSETQ. The CDR3 spans 15 residues. Trimming cost V 2 bases and J 6 bases, with 12 bases left between them. In DNA, the CDR3 is TGCGCCAGCAGCTTAACGGCAGGGCCTAATTCACCCCTCCACTTT. Its protein is CASSLTAGPNSPLHF.

This clone was counted between two and nine times. V gene TRBV28 combines with J gene TRBJ1-4; D uncertain. V dropped 2 bases and J dropped 7 bases, with 8 bases sitting between them. The CDR3 totals 13 residues. CDR1 is MDHEN and CDR2 is SYDVKM in the germline V gene. The CDR3 region is CASSLGEGEKLFF. CDR3 sequence (DNA): TGTGCCAGCAGTTTAGGGGAGGGTGAAAAACTGTTTTTT.

The chain links TRBV27 to TRBJ1-6, with D perhaps TRBD1 (5 bases). The CDR3 consists of 15 residues. V was pared by 5 bases and J by 10 bases, with 18 bases between. CDR1 MNHEY and CDR2 SMNVEV come from the germline V gene (reference sequence). CDR3 loop: CASSLLRRAGSPLHF. The CDR3 region has the DNA TGTGCCAGCAGTCTCCTCCGCAGGGCGGGGTCACCCCTCCACTTT.

V and J are TRBV10-3 and TRBJ2-7, with D possibly matching TRBD2 (5 bases). This CDR3 is built from 16 residues. In germline, CDR1 is ENHRY, CDR2 SYGVKD. V was pared by 0 bases and J by 0 bases, with 12 bases between. Written as DNA, the CDR3 is TGTGCCATCAGTGAGTCGATGAGCGGCCTCTCCTACGAGCAGTACTTC. Protein sequence: CAISESMSGLSYEQYF.

This chain connects TRBV7-9 to TRBJ2-7; 10 bases line up with TRBD2. CDR1 is SEHNR, CDR2 FQNEAQ, per germline (reference sequence). The CDR3 totals 15 residues. V lost 4 bases to trimming and J lost 2 bases; unmatched junction nucleotides: 5. Here the CDR3 reads CASSWGLAYTYEQYF. The CDR3 DNA follows: TGTGCCAGCAGCTGGGGACTAGCGTACACCTACGAGCAGTACTTC. Combining the CDR3 with reference TRBV7-9 and TRBJ2-7 gives the whole variable domain DTGVSQNPRHKITKRGQNVTFRCDPISEHNRLYWYRQTLGQGPEFLTYFQNEAQLEKSRLLSDRFSAERPKGSFSTLEIQRTEQGDSAMYLCASSWGLAYTYEQYFGPGTRLTVT.

The chain couples TRBV3-1 (or the pseudogene TRBV3-2) to TRBJ2-7; the match to TRBD2 covers 10 bases. The CDR3 extends over 15 amino acids. Trimming cost V 0 bases and J 5 bases; bases outside gene matches: 4. Germline V gives CDR1 LGHDT, CDR2 YNNKEL (reference sequence). The CDR3 is CASSQDTSGADEQYF. For the CDR3, the DNA is TGTGCCAGCAGCCAAGATACTAGCGGGGCCGACGAGCAGTACTTC.

V and J are TRBV7-8 and TRBJ2-5; TRBD2 matches 12 bases. Trimming took 5 bases from V and 5 from J; bases not matched to a gene: 12. Germline CDR1 SGHVS, CDR2 FQNEAQ. This CDR3 contains 17 residues. CDR3 loop: CASSTSSGGANGETQYF. CDR3 nucleotide sequence: TGTGCCAGCAGCACGTCTAGCGGGGGGGCCAACGGGGAGACCCAGTACTTC.

This chain uses TRBV2 with TRBJ2-1; a possible D gene is TRBD2 (6 bases). V lost 7 bases to trimming and J lost 2 bases, with 15 bases between them. Germline V gene sequence: CDR1 SNHLY, CDR2 FYNNEI. The CDR3 totals 15 residues. CDR3 amino acids: CASMTAGTTYNEQFF. As DNA, the CDR3 is TGTGCCAGCATGACGGCGGGGACGACCTACAATGAGCAGTTCTTC.

The chain uses TRBV28 and TRBJ2-1; the match to TRBD1 covers 7 bases. Trimming took 6 bases from V and 3 from J; bases not matched to a gene: 8. The germline V gene encodes CDR1 MDHEN and CDR2 SYDVKM. The CDR3 contains 15 residues. CDR3 DNA sequence: TGTGCCAGCAGCATGAACAGGGGTTTCTACAATGAGCAGTTCTTC. Protein product: CASSMNRGFYNEQFF.

This chain links TRBV15 with TRBJ1-1; D may be TRBD1 (6 bases). The V gene lost 0 bases and the J gene lost 6 bases, with 14 bases spanning the gap. CDR3 length: 15 amino acids. Germline CDR1 LNHNV, CDR2 YYDKDF (reference sequence). CDR3 in amino acids: CATSRDVGRGSEAFF. In DNA, the CDR3 is TGTGCCACCAGCAGAGATGTTGGCAGGGGTTCTGAAGCTTTCTTT. The full variable domain, rest sourced from reference TRBV15 and TRBJ1-1, is DAMVIQNPRYQVTQFGKPVTLSCSQTLNHNVMYWYQQKSSQAPKLLFHYYDKDFNNEADTPDNFQSRRPNTSFCFLDIRSPGLGDTAMYLCATSRDVGRGSEAFFGQGTRLTVV.